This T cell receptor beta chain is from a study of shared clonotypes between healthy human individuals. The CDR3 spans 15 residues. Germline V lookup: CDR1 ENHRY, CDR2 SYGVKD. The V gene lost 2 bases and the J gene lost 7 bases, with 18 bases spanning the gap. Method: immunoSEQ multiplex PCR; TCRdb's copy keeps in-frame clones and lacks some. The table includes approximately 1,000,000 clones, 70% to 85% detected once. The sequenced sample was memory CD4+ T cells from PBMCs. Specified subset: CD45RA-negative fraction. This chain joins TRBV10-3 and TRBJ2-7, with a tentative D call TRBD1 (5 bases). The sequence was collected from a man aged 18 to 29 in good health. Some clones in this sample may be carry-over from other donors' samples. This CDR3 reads CAISEEIKRGSEQYF. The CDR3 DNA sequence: TGTGCCATCAGTGAGGAGATAAAAAGGGGTTCGGAGCAGTACTTC.